One and the same sample provided the 23 T cell receptor beta chains below, sequenced in a study of blood T cell repertoires in COVID-19. Generated by immunoSEQ multiplex PCR, the TCRdb table keeps only in-frame clones and is missing some. The data show 270,000 or so clones, 65% to 85% seen once. Source material: peripheral blood. These receptors were obtained from a human donor with COVID-19, enrolled during active disease. The donor label of this sample is uncertain.

In its sample, this clone was seen a few times. This rearrangement joins TRBV29-1 to TRBJ1-3; D remains ambiguous. The V end was cut by 5 bases, the J end by 0 bases, with 8 bases between. CDR3 length: 13 amino acids. Germline assignment: CDR1 SQVTM and CDR2 ANQGSEA. CDR3 sequence: CSVLLLSGNTIYF. The CDR3 DNA reads TGCAGCGTTCTCCTCCTCTCTGGAAACACCATATATTTT. Together with reference TRBV29-1 and TRBJ1-3, the CDR3 gives the full variable domain: SAVISQKPSRDICQRGTSLTIQCQVDSQVTMMFWYRQQPGQSLTLIATANQGSEATYESGFVIDKFPISRPNLTFSTLTVSNMSPEDSSIYLCSVLLLSGNTIYFGEGSWLTVV.

The chain carries TRBV6-6 and TRBJ2-2; weak D call: TRBD1 (6 bases). Trimming pared 10 bases from V and 4 bases from J, leaving 19 bases between. This CDR3 is 15 amino acids long. CDR1 and CDR2 (germline): MNHNY, SVGAGI (reference sequence). The CDR3 loop reads CANSRDLGGTGELFF. The CDR3 nucleotides read TGTGCCAATTCCCGGGACCTAGGGGGCACCGGGGAGCTGTTTTTT.

A single count supports this clone. V is TRBV6-5 and J is TRBJ2-1, with 10 positions matching TRBD2. Germline lookup yields CDR1 MNHEY and CDR2 SVGAGI. The CDR3 is 14 residues long. J lost 8 bases, V lost 5 bases, and 6 bases had no gene match. The CDR3 DNA reads TGTGCCAGCAGTCCCAGCGGGAGGGCCCATGAGCAGTTCTTC. As protein: CASSPSGRAHEQFF.

CDR3 sequence: CASSYNGLAGGSGANVLTF. The CDR3 nucleotides are TGTGCCAGCAGTTACAACGGACTAGCGGGAGGAAGTGGGGCCAACGTCCTGACTTTC. The chain employs TRBV6-2 or TRBV6-3 and TRBJ2-6; 14 positions match TRBD2. The CDR3 spans 19 residues. The J segment lost 3 bases and the V segment lost 2 bases, leaving 6 bases of the junction unmatched. The germline V gene has CDR1 MNHEY and CDR2 SVGEGT.

The CDR3 region has the DNA TGTGCCAGCAGCTTACTAGCGGGAGAGGCGTTCGGGGAGACCCAGTACTTC. Its protein is CASSLLAGEAFGETQYF. V is TRBV7-8 and J is TRBJ2-5, with 10 bases identical to TRBD2. There are 17 residues in the CDR3. The germline gives CDR1 SGHVS, CDR2 FQNEAQ. Trimming at V came to 2 bases and at J to 5 bases, leaving 11 bases not matched to a gene. Supplemented by reference TRBV7-8 and TRBJ2-5, the full variable domain reads GAGVSQSPRYKVAKRGQDVALRCDPISGHVSLFWYQQALGQGPEFLTYFQNEAQLDKSGLPSDRFFAERPEGSVSTLKIQRTQQEDSAVYLCASSLLAGEAFGETQYFGPGTRLLVL.

CDR3 region: CASSGAFQPQHF. The CDR3 DNA is TGTGCCAGCAGCGGAGCGTTCCAACCCCAGCATTTT. The chain has TRBV2 and TRBJ1-5; D unclear. CDR3 length: 12 amino acids. V was trimmed by 6 bases and J by 10 bases, leaving 13 bases between them. Germline V gives CDR1 SNHLY, CDR2 FYNNEI. Complete variable domain (other parts from reference TRBV2 and TRBJ1-5): EPEVTQTPSHQVTQMGQEVILRCVPISNHLYFYWYRQILGQKVEFLVSFYNNEISEKSEIFDDQFSVERPDGSNFTLKIRSTKLEDSAMYFCASSGAFQPQHFGDGTRLSIL.

The rearrangement joins TRBV27 to TRBJ2-7; TRBD2 aligns across 10 bases. J was trimmed by 0 bases and V by 7 bases; bases with no gene match: 21. The CDR3 is 20 amino acids. From germline, CDR1 is MNHEY and CDR2 SMNVEV (reference sequence). DNA of the CDR3: TGTGCCAGCAACCTCGCCCGGGACACTTACGAGCGGGAGGGCTCCTACGAGCAGTACTTC. Translated: CASNLARDTYEREGSYEQYF.

The genes are TRBV3-1 (or the pseudogene TRBV3-2) and TRBJ1-6; TRBD1 is a possible D gene (6 bases). Germline-derived CDR1 and CDR2 are LGHDT and YNNKEL (reference sequence). The CDR3 is 15 residues long. V dropped 1 base and J dropped 10 bases, with 14 bases sitting between them. CDR3 DNA sequence: TGTGCCAGCAGCCAAGTTGGGACACCGGGCTCACCCCTCCACTTT. Translated: CASSQVGTPGSPLHF.

The chain combines TRBV10-3 with TRBJ2-1; 8 positions agree with TRBD2. Trimming took 4 bases from V and 7 from J; bases not matched to a gene: 15. Germline values: CDR1 ENHRY, CDR2 SYGVKD. The CDR3 loop spans 17 amino acids. In nucleotides, the CDR3 is TGTGCCATCAGTGGGGGGGGGACGACTAGCGACGGAAATGAGCAGTTCTTC. Translation: CAISGGGTTSDGNEQFF.

The genes are TRBV14 and TRBJ2-7; the D gene is possibly TRBD1 (6 bases). CDR3 size: 15 residues. V lost 1 base and J lost 3, with 13 bases in between. Germline loops: CDR1 SGHDN, CDR2 FVKESK. The CDR3 sequence is CASSQASGTFYEQYF. CDR3 nucleotides: TGTGCCAGCAGCCAAGCATCAGGGACATTCTACGAGCAGTACTTC.

The chain employs TRBV12-3 or TRBV12-4 and TRBJ1-2, with D possibly being TRBD1 (5 bases). There are 13 residues in the CDR3. Trimming cost V 4 bases and J 8 bases, with 14 bases left between them. CDR3 loop: CASSSVGGYGYTF. Here the CDR3 DNA reads TGTGCCAGCAGTTCCGTCGGGGGGTACGGCTACACCTTC.

This clone appeared a few times. The rearrangement links TRBV2 to TRBJ2-7; D gene uncertain. CDR1 and CDR2 (germline): SNHLY, FYNNEI. The CDR3 consists of 12 residues. Between the trimmed V and J ends, which lost 3 bases and 4 bases, there was a span of 7 bases. The CDR3 DNA is TGTGCCAGCAGTGACAGTCCGTACGAGCAGTACTTC. It yields the protein CASSDSPYEQYF.

This chain connects TRBV19 to TRBJ2-4, with a tentative D call TRBD2 (5 bases). CDR1 and CDR2 from the germline V gene are LNHDA and SQIVND (reference sequence). The CDR3 consists of 12 residues. V lost 4 bases and J lost 7, with 8 bases in between. The CDR3 protein is CASSSPSNIQYF. CDR3 nucleotide sequence: TGTGCCAGTAGTAGCCCTAGCAACATTCAGTACTTC.

The chain uses TRBV7-9 and TRBJ1-6; 11 bases fit TRBD1. The CDR3 consists of 16 residues. Germline CDR1 and CDR2: SEHNR and FQNEAQ (reference sequence). J was trimmed by 8 bases and V by 6 bases; bases with no gene match: 9. The CDR3 DNA is TGTGCCAGCAGAGACGGGACAGGGGGTCGTGATTCACCCCTCCACTTT. Translated: CASRDGTGGRDSPLHF.

Only a few counts were recorded for this clone. The J gene is TRBJ1-2, the V gene TRBV5-4; TRBD1 aligns across 8 bases. Germline V CDR1 and CDR2: SGHNT, YYREEE (reference sequence). CDR3 size: 14 residues. V gave up 4 bases and J gave up 2 bases; unmatched junction bases: 4. The CDR3 DNA is TGTGCCAGCAGCGTGGACAGGGAGAACTATGGCTACACCTTC. The encoded protein is CASSVDRENYGYTF.

This clone appeared once. Other DNA variants within this sample encode the same CDR3. The CDR3 DNA reads as TGCAGCGTTGGGACAGGGGGGAACTATGGCTACACCTTC. Encoded protein: CSVGTGGNYGYTF. This chain joins TRBV29-1 and TRBJ1-2; 10 bases fit TRBD1. CDR3 size: 13 residues. CDR1 and CDR2 (germline): SQVTM, ANQGSEA. J was trimmed by 2 bases and V by 4 bases; bases with no gene match: 1.

This clone appeared a single time. This rearrangement joins TRBV9 to TRBJ2-2, with 11 bases matching TRBD2. This CDR3 spans 17 amino acids. Germline V gene data show CDR1 as SGDLS and CDR2 as YYNGEE. With V trimmed by 0 bases and J by 5 bases, 6 bases remained unmatched. The CDR3, as DNA: TGTGCCAGCAGCGTAGATAGCGGGAGGGCCGTTACCGGGGAGCTGTTTTTT. Translating it yields CASSVDSGRAVTGELFF.

The V and J genes are TRBV5-6 and TRBJ2-3; 10 bases fit TRBD2. Germline V gene data show CDR1 as SGHDT and CDR2 as YYEEEE. With V trimmed by 4 bases and J by 1 base, 0 bases remained unmatched. There are 14 residues in the CDR3. The CDR3 reads CASSLAGGTDTQYF. The CDR3 DNA reads as TGTGCCAGCAGCCTAGCGGGAGGCACAGATACGCAGTATTTT. Complete variable domain (other parts from reference TRBV5-6 and TRBJ2-3): DAGVTQSPTHLIKTRGQQVTLRCSPKSGHDTVSWYQQALGQGPQFIFQYYEEEERQRGNFPDRFSGHQFPNYSSELNVNALLLGDSALYLCASSLAGGTDTQYFGPGTRLTVL.

J is TRBJ1-2 and V is TRBV2, with D unresolved. CDR1 SNHLY and CDR2 FYNNEI come from the germline V gene. V dropped 8 bases and J dropped 8 bases, with 21 bases sitting between them. CDR3 length: 14 amino acids. The chain's CDR3 is CASGGQTPFEGYTF. CDR3 coding DNA: TGTGCCAGCGGCGGGCAGACCCCTTTTGAAGGCTACACCTTC.

This chain uses TRBV3-1 (or the pseudogene TRBV3-2) with TRBJ2-7; D is undetermined. The CDR3 has 12 amino acids. The V end lost 1 base, the J end lost 6 bases, and 7 bases lay between the germline ends. Germline CDR1 is LGHDT and CDR2 is YNNKEL (reference sequence). CDR3 amino acids: CASSQASSEQYF. Written as DNA, the CDR3 is TGTGCCAGCAGCCAAGCAAGCTCCGAGCAGTACTTC.

Comments on this clone: A read error may produce the germline difference seen at one junction end. The genes are TRBV7-7 and TRBJ2-1, with 13 bases matching TRBD2. The CDR3 extends over 17 amino acids. Germline values: CDR1 SSHAT, CDR2 FNYEAQ (reference sequence). The CDR3 protein is CASSLRTSGSGGNEQFF. The CDR3 bases are TGTGCTAGCAGCCTCCGGACTAGCGGGAGTGGAGGCAATGAGCAGTTCTTC.

The chain couples TRBV7-3 to TRBJ1-1; D is unresolved. Trimming shortened V by 5 bases and J by 2 bases, and 15 bases separated the two germline ends. Germline V gene sequence: CDR1 SGHTA, CDR2 FQGTGA. The CDR3 is 15 amino acids. CDR3 DNA sequence: TGTGCCAGCAGCCTATTCGAAGAGGGTAACACTGAAGCTTTCTTT. Translated: CASSLFEEGNTEAFF. The full variable domain, with the rest looked up from reference TRBV7-3 and TRBJ1-1, is GAGVSQTPSNKVTEKGKYVELRCDPISGHTALYWYRQSLGQGPEFLIYFQGTGAADDSGLPNDRFFAVRPEGSVSTLKIQRTERGDSAVYLCASSLFEEGNTEAFFGQGTRLTVV.

The chain carries TRBV11-2 and TRBJ2-7, with no clear D. CDR1 and CDR2 from the germline V gene are SGHAT and FQNNGV. Trimming removed 5 bases from V and 3 bases from J, with 8 bases in between. There are 12 residues in the CDR3. The DNA for the CDR3 is TGTGCCAGCAGCAAGAACTTCTACGAGCAGTACTTC. Its translation is CASSKNFYEQYF.